A single T cell receptor beta chain is shown here with its context. Its antigen remains unidentified. This sample stems from a study of blood T cell dynamics during melanoma immunotherapy. Broader study findings: It remained unknown if the driving T cell clones were melanoma-specific.

The method was immunoSEQ multiplex PCR; TCRdb's version includes in-frame clones alone and lacks a portion of them. The data show more than 6,500 clones, over 80% seen once. The time point: pre-treatment baseline. No patient had earlier systemic cancer treatment, concurrent immunosuppressants, or another active cancer. V lost 6 bases and J lost 0, with 11 bases in between. This CDR3 has 14 amino acids. Germline-derived CDR1 and CDR2 are MNHNS and SASEGT. This TCR came from a human donor with melanoma. Some clones in this sample may be carry-over from other donors' samples. The starting material was blood, obtained from a patient treated with checkpoint blockade. V is TRBV6-1 and J is TRBJ1-1; D is undetermined. The CDR3 spells CASRRDLMNTEAFF. The DNA for the CDR3 is TGTGCCAGCAGAAGGGATCTCATGAACACTGAAGCTTTCTTT.